This paragraph reports one T cell receptor (beta chain). The antigen is undetermined. This sample is drawn from a study of monozygotic twins with inflammatory bowel disease. Study-level points and caveats: Differing immunosuppressive treatments may have added variability to patient repertoires.

Germline assignment: CDR1 LGHNA and CDR2 YSLEER. The CDR3 is made up of 15 amino acids. Template switching was used to attach UMIs, which incorporated a 6-nucleotide sample barcode. PCR of TCRalpha and TCRbeta cDNA was nested, with two rounds of 16 and 9 cycles. Each CDR3 protein gets one entry in TCRdb, which reprocessed the 5' RACE reads and gives no DNA. This table holds 400,000 or so distinct CDR3 sequences. This TCR was sampled from a human donor with ulcerative colitis or Crohn's disease, or a healthy co-twin of an affected twin (not recorded which). Sequencing input: blood. The V and J genes are TRBV4-3 and TRBJ2-3; TCRdb selects TRBD2, and the lack of DNA leaves this call unchecked. This CDR3 is CASSQSGRVTDTQYF.